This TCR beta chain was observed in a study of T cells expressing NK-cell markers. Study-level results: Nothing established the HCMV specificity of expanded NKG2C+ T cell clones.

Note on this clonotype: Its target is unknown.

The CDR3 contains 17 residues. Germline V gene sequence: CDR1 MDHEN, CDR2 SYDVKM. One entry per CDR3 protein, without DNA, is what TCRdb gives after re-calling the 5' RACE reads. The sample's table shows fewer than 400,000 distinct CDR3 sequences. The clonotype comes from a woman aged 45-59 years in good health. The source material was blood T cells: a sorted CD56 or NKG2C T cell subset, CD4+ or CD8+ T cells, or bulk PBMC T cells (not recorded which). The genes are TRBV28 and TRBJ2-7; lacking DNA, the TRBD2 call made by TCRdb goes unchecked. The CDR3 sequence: CASSFRQGPVKSYEQYF.